The 16 T cell receptor beta chains presented below share a single source sample, sequenced in a study of T cells in pancreatic ductal adenocarcinoma. No neoadjuvant therapy was given to the selected pancreatic ductal adenocarcinoma patients before their surgery. Here immunoSEQ multiplex PCR was the method, and the copy in TCRdb shows in-frame clones only, minus some. Here the sample spans around 15,000 clones, about 90% being singletons. The sequencing input was PBMCs. The origin of the receptors is a human donor with pancreatic ductal adenocarcinoma.

V is TRBV18 and J is TRBJ2-5; tentative D call: TRBD2 (5 bases). Trimming cost V 5 bases and J 4 bases, with 14 bases left between them. The germline V gene encodes CDR1 KGHSH and CDR2 LQKENI. This CDR3 has 14 residues. DNA of the CDR3: TGTGCCAGCTCAAAACTAGGTACCGGAGAGACCCAGTACTTC. This encodes CASSKLGTGETQYF.

V usage is TRBV19 and J usage is TRBJ1-1; D unclear. CDR1 and CDR2 (germline): LNHDA, SQIVND (reference sequence). The CDR3 runs 12 residues. Trimming shortened V by 6 bases and J by 2 bases, and 7 bases separated the two germline ends. The CDR3 reads CASSGVNTEAFF. CDR3 sequence (DNA): TGTGCCAGTAGCGGGGTAAACACTGAAGCTTTCTTT.

The chain couples TRBV5-1 to TRBJ1-2; maybe TRBD1 (5 bases). This CDR3 contains 15 residues. The ends were cut back, 4 bases at V and 4 bases at J, with 17 bases in the middle. Germline values: CDR1 SGHRS, CDR2 YFSETQ. CDR3 residues: CASSTAGKEFYGYTF. CDR3 coding DNA: TGCGCCAGCAGCACAGCAGGGAAAGAGTTCTATGGCTACACCTTC.

The chain recombines TRBV2 with TRBJ2-2; D gene unclear. Germline CDR1 reads SNHLY; CDR2 reads FYNNEI. This CDR3 has 16 amino acids. V was clipped by 8 bases and J by 3 bases, with 19 bases between them. The DNA of the CDR3 is TGTGCCAGCGGAGAGGCCCCGTCAAGGCACACCGGGGAGCTGTTTTTT. Translated, it gives CASGEAPSRHTGELFF.

This chain joins TRBV9 and TRBJ2-1; TRBD2 might be the D (5 bases). V dropped 3 bases and J dropped 0 bases, with 19 bases sitting between them. Germline lookup yields CDR1 SGDLS and CDR2 YYNGEE. The CDR3 has 18 amino acids. The CDR3 loop reads CASSDLFEITSSYNEQFF. DNA of the CDR3: TGTGCCAGCAGCGATTTATTCGAGATTACTAGCTCCTACAATGAGCAGTTCTTC.

The chain joins TRBV7-3 to TRBJ1-6; 8 bases are a match to TRBD1. Germline assignment: CDR1 SGHTA and CDR2 FQGTGA. V lost 1 base to trimming and J lost 10 bases; unmatched junction nucleotides: 3. CDR3 length: 14 amino acids. CDR3 sequence: CASSLRTGQSPLHF. In nucleotides, the CDR3 is TGTGCCAGCAGCTTAAGGACAGGGCAGTCACCCCTCCACTTT.

The chain employs TRBV27 and TRBJ1-4; TRBD1 might be the D (6 bases). Germline assignment: CDR1 MNHEY and CDR2 SMNVEV (reference sequence). Trimming cost V 6 bases and J 6 bases, with 14 bases left between them. This CDR3 contains 14 residues. CDR3 sequence: CASSSRGDDEKLFF. In DNA form, the CDR3 reads TGTGCCAGCAGCTCCAGGGGTGACGATGAAAAACTGTTTTTT.

CDR3 in amino acids: CASSSGQGLQETQYF. Here the CDR3 DNA reads TGTGCCAGCAGTTCGGGACAGGGGCTCCAAGAGACCCAGTACTTC. J is TRBJ2-5 and V is TRBV28, with 10 bases identical to TRBD1. V shed 4 bases and J 1 base; nucleotides not matched to a gene: 3. The CDR3 has 15 residues. CDR1 MDHEN and CDR2 SYDVKM come from the germline V gene. The full variable domain, its missing parts supplied by reference TRBV28 and TRBJ2-5, is DVKVTQSSRYLVKRTGEKVFLECVQDMDHENMFWYRQDPGLGLRLIYFSYDVKMKEKGDIPEGYSVSREKKERFSLILESASTNQTSMYLCASSSGQGLQETQYFGPGTRLLVL.

The gene calls are TRBV5-1 and TRBJ1-1; D gene uncertain. The CDR3 has 15 residues. Per the germline V gene, CDR1 is SGHRS and CDR2 is YFSETQ. V was clipped by 0 bases and J by 4 bases, with 13 bases between them. In nucleotides, the CDR3 is TGCGCCAGCAGCTTGGATCCGGGAATGAGCACTGAAGCTTTCTTT. Protein product: CASSLDPGMSTEAFF.

This rearrangement joins TRBV9 to TRBJ1-1; D is unresolved. V was cut by 4 bases and J by 7 bases, with 11 bases left in between. This CDR3 comprises 12 residues. Germline V gives CDR1 SGDLS, CDR2 YYNGEE. CDR3 sequence: CASSPDLGEAFF. The CDR3 coding sequence is TGTGCCAGCAGCCCGGACTTGGGTGAAGCTTTCTTT.

The chain joins TRBV21-1 to TRBJ1-5. TRBV21-1 is an annotated pseudogene. The CDR3 covers 14 residues. The CDR3 nucleotides read TGTGCCAGCAGCGGGGGGGGTAGGAGCCAGCCCCAGCATTTT. Translated: CASSGGGRSQPQHF.

This rearrangement joins TRBV2 to TRBJ2-7; 9 bases agree with TRBD2. V gave up 1 base and J gave up 1 base; unmatched junction bases: 2. The CDR3 spans 15 residues. Germline V gene sequence: CDR1 SNHLY, CDR2 FYNNEI. CDR3 DNA sequence: TGTGCCAGCAGTGAAGAGCGGGAGGAATCCTACGAGCAGTACTTC. Translated, it gives CASSEEREESYEQYF.

V and J are TRBV6-5 and TRBJ2-5; D is uncertain. CDR3 length: 15 amino acids. The ends were cut back, 0 bases at V and 1 base at J, with 9 bases in the middle. Per germline, CDR1 MNHEY and CDR2 SVGAGI. This CDR3 reads CASSYSGRAQETQYF. The CDR3 region has the DNA TGTGCCAGCAGTTACTCGGGAAGGGCCCAAGAGACCCAGTACTTC.

The chain couples TRBV14 to TRBJ1-6, with D unresolved. CDR1 and CDR2 from the germline V gene are SGHDN and FVKESK. This CDR3 is 16 amino acids long. V was pared by 2 bases and J by 0 bases, with 8 bases between. Here the CDR3 DNA reads TGTGCCAGCAGCCAACGGGCAATCTCCTATAATTCACCCCTCCACTTT. It yields the protein CASSQRAISYNSPLHF. Looking up the rest from reference TRBV14 and TRBJ1-6 gives the full variable domain: EAGVTQFPSHSVIEKGQTVTLRCDPISGHDNLYWYRRVMGKEIKFLLHFVKESKQDESGMPNNRFLAERTGGTYSTLKVQPAELEDSGVYFCASSQRAISYNSPLHFGNGTRLTVT.

The chain uses TRBV5-1 and TRBJ2-3; 7 nucleotides agree with TRBD1. Looked up from germline, CDR1 is SGHRS and CDR2 is YFSETQ. V was pared by 3 bases and J by 0 bases, with 16 bases of the junction left unmatched. This CDR3 region has 19 residues. The CDR3 loop reads CASSSPRDRPETSTDTQYF. The DNA for the CDR3 is TGCGCCAGCAGCTCACCCCGGGACAGACCAGAGACTAGCACAGATACGCAGTATTTT.

V and J are TRBV5-6 and TRBJ2-5; 7 bases line up with TRBD1. The V gene end was trimmed by 4 bases and the J gene end by 0 bases; junction bases not matched to a gene: 9. The CDR3 consists of 16 residues. Germline V gives CDR1 SGHDT, CDR2 YYEEEE. The CDR3 coding sequence is TGTGCCAGCAGCCCAGCCGGGACAGCGTACCAAGAGACCCAGTACTTC. Translation gives CASSPAGTAYQETQYF. The full variable domain, with the rest looked up from reference TRBV5-6 and TRBJ2-5, is DAGVTQSPTHLIKTRGQQVTLRCSPKSGHDTVSWYQQALGQGPQFIFQYYEEEERQRGNFPDRFSGHQFPNYSSELNVNALLLGDSALYLCASSPAGTAYQETQYFGPGTRLLVL.